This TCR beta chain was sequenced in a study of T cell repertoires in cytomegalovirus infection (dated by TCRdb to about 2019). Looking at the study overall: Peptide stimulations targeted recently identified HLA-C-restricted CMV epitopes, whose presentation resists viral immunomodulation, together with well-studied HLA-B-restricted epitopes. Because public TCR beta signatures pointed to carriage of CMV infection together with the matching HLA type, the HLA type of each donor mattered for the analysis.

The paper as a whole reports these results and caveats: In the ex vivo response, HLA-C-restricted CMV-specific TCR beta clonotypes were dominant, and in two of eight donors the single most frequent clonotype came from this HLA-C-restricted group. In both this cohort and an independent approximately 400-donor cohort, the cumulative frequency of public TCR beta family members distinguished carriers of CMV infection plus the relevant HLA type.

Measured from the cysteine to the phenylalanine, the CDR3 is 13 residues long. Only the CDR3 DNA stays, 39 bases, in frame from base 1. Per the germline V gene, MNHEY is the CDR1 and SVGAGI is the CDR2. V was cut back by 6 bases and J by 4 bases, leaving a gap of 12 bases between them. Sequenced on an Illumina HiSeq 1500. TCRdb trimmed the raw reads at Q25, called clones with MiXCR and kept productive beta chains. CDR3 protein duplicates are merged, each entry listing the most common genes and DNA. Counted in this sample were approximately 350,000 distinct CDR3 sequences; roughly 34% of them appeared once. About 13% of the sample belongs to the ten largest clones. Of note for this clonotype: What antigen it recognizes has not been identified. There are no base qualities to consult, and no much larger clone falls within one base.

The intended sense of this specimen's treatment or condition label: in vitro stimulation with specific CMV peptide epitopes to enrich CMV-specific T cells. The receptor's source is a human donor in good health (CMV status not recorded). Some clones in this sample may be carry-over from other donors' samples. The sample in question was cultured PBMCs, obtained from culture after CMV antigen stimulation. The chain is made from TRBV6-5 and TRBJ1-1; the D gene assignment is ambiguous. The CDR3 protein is CASRGGSATEAFF. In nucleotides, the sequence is TGTGCCAGCAGGGGAGGGTCGGCCACTGAAGCTTTCTTT.